The 20 T cell receptor beta chains below were found in one sample sequenced in a study of T cell repertoires in cytomegalovirus infection. TCRdb fed the reads into MiXCR, producing one record per CDR3 protein. The sample has 300,000 or so distinct CDR3 sequences; roughly 24% are singletons. Material: PBMCs. Every receptor here comes from a human donor in good health (CMV status not recorded). Some clones in this sample may be carry-over from other donors' samples.

This clonotype was recorded only once. The rearrangement links TRBV28 to TRBJ2-5, with 7 positions matching TRBD2. V lost 6 bases, J lost 5 bases, and 9 bases stayed unmatched. Germline V CDR1 and CDR2: MDHEN, SYDVKM. The CDR3 has 14 residues. CDR3 in amino acids: CASRGGGGLETQYF. CDR3 bases: TGTGCCAGCAGGGGGGGGGGAGGCCTGGAGACCCAGTACTTC.

In its sample, this clonotype was seen many times. The chain recombines TRBV6-1 with TRBJ2-1; 9 bases line up with TRBD2. The CDR3 totals 16 residues. V was pared by 0 bases and J by 7 bases, with 7 bases of the junction left unmatched. Germline CDR1 reads MNHNS; CDR2 reads SASEGT. DNA for the CDR3: TGTGCCAGCAGTGAAGCGTTCGGGACTAGCCAAAATGAGCAGTTCTTC. This gives the protein CASSEAFGTSQNEQFF.

This clonotype has at least ten counts. The chain employs TRBV7-9 and TRBJ2-3, with D unresolved. Trimming removed 4 bases at V and 1 base at J, with 9 bases between. This CDR3 has 14 residues. Germline V gene sequence: CDR1 SEHNR, CDR2 FQNEAQ (reference sequence). The CDR3 reads CASSSMTGTDTQYF. The CDR3 DNA reads TGTGCCAGCAGCTCGATGACCGGCACAGATACGCAGTATTTT.

V is TRBV5-1 and J is TRBJ2-1, with 10 bases matching TRBD2. The CDR3 extends over 17 amino acids. Germline-derived CDR1 and CDR2 are SGHRS and YFSETQ. Trimming at V came to 3 bases and at J to 6 bases, leaving 12 bases not matched to a gene. The CDR3 region is CASSYGGLAGAGNEQFF. The CDR3 DNA sequence: TGCGCCAGCAGCTATGGAGGCCTAGCGGGGGCGGGCAATGAGCAGTTCTTC.

The chain couples TRBV5-1 to TRBJ2-3, with a weak D call TRBD2 (5 bases). The CDR3 has 15 residues. Per the germline V gene, CDR1 is SGHRS and CDR2 is YFSETQ. Trimming removed 4 bases at V and 1 base at J, with 13 bases between. The CDR3 reads CASSPRLPRTDTQYF. CDR3 in DNA: TGCGCCAGCAGCCCCAGACTACCTCGCACAGATACGCAGTATTTT.

This clonotype has at least ten counts. This chain links TRBV6-1 with TRBJ1-3; 7 bases match TRBD1. CDR1 MNHNS and CDR2 SASEGT come from the germline V gene. This CDR3 is 15 amino acids long. The trim removed 4 bases at V and 3 bases at J, leaving 6 bases unmatched. Written as DNA, the CDR3 is TGTGCCAGCAGTGCGGAAGGGGGCATTGGAAACACCATATATTTT. This codes for CASSAEGGIGNTIYF.

This clonotype was seen ten or more times. The chain has TRBV19 and TRBJ2-2, with 8 bases lining up with TRBD1. Per the germline V gene, CDR1 is LNHDA and CDR2 is SQIVND (reference sequence). There are 13 residues in the CDR3. Unmatched junction bases numbered 4, after V lost 9 bases and J lost 4 bases. The CDR3 DNA sequence: TGTGCCAGCCCGGACAGGGTCACCGGGGAGCTGTTTTTT. Protein: CASPDRVTGELFF.

This clonotype was observed a few times. This chain connects TRBV27 to TRBJ1-5; a possible D gene is TRBD1 (5 bases). V was pared by 3 bases and J by 4 bases, with 10 bases between. The CDR3 extends over 14 amino acids. From germline, CDR1 is MNHEY and CDR2 SMNVEV (reference sequence). The chain's CDR3 is CASSLGQTNQPQHF. Written as DNA, the CDR3 is TGTGCCAGCAGTTTGGGGCAGACTAATCAGCCCCAGCATTTT.

In this sample, this clonotype turned up many times. The CDR3 DNA sequence: TGTGCCAGCAGTTTAAAAAGGGGTTGGACTGAAGCTTTCTTT. Residues: CASSLKRGWTEAFF. The chain couples TRBV28 to TRBJ1-1; D possibly corresponds to TRBD1 (5 bases). Germline V gene sequence: CDR1 MDHEN, CDR2 SYDVKM. The CDR3 runs to 14 residues. V was clipped by 2 bases and J by 5 bases, with 12 bases between them.

This clonotype was recorded a few times. The CDR3 DNA follows: TGCGCCAGCAGCGACACCGGGACAGGGAGCTACGAGCAGTACTTC. Its protein is CASSDTGTGSYEQYF. This chain uses TRBV5-1 with TRBJ2-7; 9 positions match TRBD1. V dropped 4 bases and J dropped 3; count of bases not matched to a gene: 8. The CDR3 is 15 amino acids. Germline lookup yields CDR1 SGHRS and CDR2 YFSETQ.

This clonotype showed up many times. The chain uses TRBV6-1 and TRBJ2-7, with D possibly being TRBD1 or TRBD2 (5 bases each). The CDR3 has 13 residues. V lost 3 bases and J 0 bases, leaving 6 bases between the germline ends. Germline CDR1 MNHNS, CDR2 SASEGT. In DNA form, the CDR3 reads TGTGCCAGCAGTGACGGGGCCTCCTACGAGCAGTACTTC. It encodes CASSDGASYEQYF.

The rearrangement uses TRBV28 and TRBJ2-1; D is uncertain. The CDR3 is made up of 13 amino acids. CDR1 and CDR2 (germline): MDHEN, SYDVKM. The germline V and J ends were trimmed by 7 bases and 0 bases, with 7 bases remaining between them. The CDR3 region has the DNA TGTGCCAGCATACAAAACTCCTACAATGAGCAGTTCTTC. This gives the protein CASIQNSYNEQFF. Combining the CDR3 with reference TRBV28 and TRBJ2-1 gives the whole variable domain DVKVTQSSRYLVKRTGEKVFLECVQDMDHENMFWYRQDPGLGLRLIYFSYDVKMKEKGDIPEGYSVSREKKERFSLILESASTNQTSMYLCASIQNSYNEQFFGPGTRLTVL.

CDR3 loop: CSAGGSGISSYEQYF. In nucleotides, the CDR3 is TGCAGCGCCGGCGGATCGGGGATAAGCTCCTACGAGCAGTACTTC. The chain employs TRBV29-1 and TRBJ2-7; a weak D match, TRBD2 (5 bases). V shed 7 bases and J shed 0 bases, with 19 bases lying between them. In germline, CDR1 is SQVTM, CDR2 ANQGSEA. The CDR3 length is 15 residues.

V and J are TRBV9 and TRBJ2-1; 9 nucleotides match TRBD2. V dropped 4 bases and J dropped 1; count of bases not matched to a gene: 12. Per the germline V gene, CDR1 is SGDLS and CDR2 is YYNGEE. This CDR3 contains 18 residues. The CDR3 sequence is CASSPRAGGAASYNEQFF. As DNA, the CDR3 is TGTGCCAGCAGCCCTAGAGCGGGAGGTGCCGCTTCCTACAATGAGCAGTTCTTC. The complete variable domain, with remaining parts taken from reference TRBV9 and TRBJ2-1, reads DSGVTQTPKHLITATGQRVTLRCSPRSGDLSVYWYQQSLDQGLQFLIQYYNGEERAKGNILERFSAQQFPDLHSELNLSSLELGDSALYFCASSPRAGGAASYNEQFFGPGTRLTVL.

This clonotype was detected only a few times. The CDR3 reads CASSHREGTEAFF. The CDR3, as DNA: TGTGCCAGCAGCCACAGGGAGGGAACTGAAGCTTTCTTT. V is TRBV28 and J is TRBJ1-1; a possible D gene is TRBD1 (6 bases). This CDR3 has 13 residues. Germline V gives CDR1 MDHEN, CDR2 SYDVKM. V was clipped by 6 bases and J by 5 bases, with 13 bases between them.

This clonotype has just a few counts. V gene TRBV18 combines with J gene TRBJ2-7; D ambiguous. Germline CDR1 is KGHSH and CDR2 is LQKENI. Trimming stripped 0 bases from V and 2 bases from J, with 11 bases between. The CDR3 totals 15 residues. DNA of the CDR3: TGTGCCAGCTCACCACCGCCCAAAGGCGCCTACGAGCAGTACTTC. Its translation: CASSPPPKGAYEQYF.

This clonotype was counted only a few times. V is TRBV6-8 and J is TRBJ2-7; D remains ambiguous. This CDR3 region has 14 residues. In germline, CDR1 is MNHGY, CDR2 SAAAGT. V dropped 5 bases and J dropped 2 bases, with 13 bases sitting between them. The CDR3 DNA reads TGTGCCAGCAGTCAATCGACCGAAGCCTACGAGCAGTACTTC. The encoded protein is CASSQSTEAYEQYF.

This clonotype was seen at least ten times. V and J are TRBV7-2 and TRBJ1-6; 10 bases agree with TRBD1. The CDR3 runs to 18 residues. Germline CDR1 is SGHTA and CDR2 is FQGNSA. Trimming took 0 bases from V and 4 from J; bases not matched to a gene: 6. In DNA form, the CDR3 reads TGTGCCAGCAGCTTAGCCTGGACAGGGGGTTCATATAATTCACCCCTCCACTTT. Amino acid sequence: CASSLAWTGGSYNSPLHF.

V and J are TRBV30 and TRBJ2-5, with 8 bases aligning to TRBD1. After removal of 1 base from V and 4 bases from J, the junction contained 5 bases not matched to a gene. CDR1 and CDR2 from the germline V gene are GTSNPN and SVGIG (reference sequence). The CDR3 totals 14 residues. CDR3 sequence reads: CAWSGQGLGETQYF. The CDR3 nucleotides are TGTGCCTGGAGTGGACAGGGGCTGGGAGAGACCCAGTACTTC. Looking up the rest from reference TRBV30 and TRBJ2-5 gives the full variable domain: SQTIHQWPATLVQPVGSPLSLECTVEGTSNPNLYWYRQAAGRGLQLLFYSVGIGQISSEVPQNLSASRPQDRQFILSSKKLLLSDSGFYLCAWSGQGLGETQYFGPGTRLLVL.

V is TRBV7-2 and J is TRBJ2-7; 8 bases map to TRBD2. This CDR3 is 13 amino acids long. CDR1 and CDR2 (germline): SGHTA, FQGNSA. The trim removed 5 bases at V and 6 bases at J, leaving 6 bases unmatched. The CDR3 here is CASSDRTSFEQYF. The CDR3 DNA reads TGTGCCAGCAGCGATAGGACTAGCTTCGAGCAGTACTTC.